These 11 T cell receptor beta chains share one sample of origin, sequenced in a study of T cells in Graves' hyperthyroidism and ophthalmopathy. The CDR3 regions of TCR beta were amplified from RNA transcripts. First-round RT-PCR targeting the TCR CDR3 was performed with the HTBI primer set. TCRdb fed the multiplex PCR reads into MiXCR, producing one record per CDR3 protein. The sample lists more than 250,000 distinct CDR3 sequences; around 15% were seen once. Sequencing was done on a sample of blood. The receptor set was obtained from a woman in her forties or fifties with Graves' hyperthyroidism that later progressed to Graves' ophthalmopathy.

This clonotype was seen more than once but under ten times. This sequence joins TRBV9 and TRBJ1-1, with no clear D. V was trimmed by 0 bases and J by 0 bases, leaving 9 bases between them. This CDR3 comprises 15 residues. The germline gives CDR1 SGDLS, CDR2 YYNGEE. The CDR3 spells CASSVAAVMNTEAFF. The CDR3 nucleotides are TGTGCCAGCAGCGTAGCGGCGGTTATGAACACTGAAGCTTTCTTT.

This clonotype was recorded at least ten times. The chain is built from TRBV29-1 and TRBJ2-7; D possibly corresponds to TRBD2 (5 bases). CDR1 is SQVTM and CDR2 is ANQGSEA in the germline V gene. The CDR3 covers 13 residues. The V end lost 4 bases, the J end lost 6 bases, and 16 bases lay between the germline ends. DNA of the CDR3: TGCAGCGTTGGTGGCGGTGAGACTACCGAGCAGTACTTC. This codes for CSVGGGETTEQYF.

This clonotype was picked up many times. V and J are TRBV19 and TRBJ2-1; TRBD1 aligns across 10 bases. The V gene end was trimmed by 5 bases and the J gene end by 6 bases; junction bases not matched to a gene: 10. Germline loops: CDR1 LNHDA, CDR2 SQIVND (reference sequence). The CDR3 contains 16 residues. The CDR3 nucleotides are TGTGCCAGTAGTCGAACGTGGGACAGGGGCGCCAATGAGCAGTTCTTC. Protein sequence: CASSRTWDRGANEQFF.

The chain recombines TRBV3-1 with TRBJ1-1, with D possibly matching TRBD1 (5 bases). The germline V gene encodes CDR1 LGHDT and CDR2 YNNKEL (reference sequence). This CDR3 region has 13 residues. V was cut by 5 bases and J by 5 bases, with 12 bases left in between. The CDR3 DNA is TGTGCCAGCAGCTCCGGGTGGGGGACTGAAGCTTTCTTT. Its translation: CASSSGWGTEAFF.

In this sample, this clonotype turned up many times. V usage is TRBV28 and J usage is TRBJ1-1; TRBD1 matches at 7 bases. The CDR3 is 16 amino acids. J gave up 0 bases and V 2 bases, and 6 bases lay outside the gene matches. CDR1 is MDHEN and CDR2 is SYDVKM in the germline V gene. The CDR3 nucleotides are TGTGCCAGCAGTTTAGACAGGGAGACAATGAACACTGAAGCTTTCTTT. It encodes CASSLDRETMNTEAFF.

V and J are TRBV19 and TRBJ1-2; D is unresolved. Germline V gene data show CDR1 as LNHDA and CDR2 as SQIVND (reference sequence). This CDR3 contains 13 residues. Trimming stripped 9 bases from V and 8 bases from J, with 19 bases between. The CDR3 nucleotides are TGTGCCAGGATATGTCGTCCCGGAAAGGGCTACACCTTC. Translating it yields CARICRPGKGYTF.

The chain is built from TRBV19 and TRBJ2-2; 10 nucleotides line up with TRBD2. After removal of 5 bases from V and 7 bases from J, the junction contained 16 bases not matched to a gene. The CDR3 totals 18 residues. The germline V gene encodes CDR1 LNHDA and CDR2 SQIVND (reference sequence). The CDR3 reads CASSSDALLAGVHGELFF. For the CDR3, the DNA is TGTGCCAGTAGTTCAGATGCCCTTCTAGCGGGAGTACACGGGGAGCTGTTTTTT. The whole variable domain, filled in from reference TRBV19 and TRBJ2-2, reads DGGITQSPKYLFRKEGQNVTLSCEQNLNHDAMYWYRQDPGQGLRLIYYSQIVNDFQKGDIAEGYSVSREKKESFPLTVTSAQKNPTAFYLCASSSDALLAGVHGELFFGEGSRLTVL.

This clonotype was detected many times. The V gene is TRBV28, the J gene TRBJ2-3; possibly TRBD2 for D (6 bases). V dropped 1 base and J dropped 5 bases, with 19 bases sitting between them. The CDR3 is 17 residues long. The germline gives CDR1 MDHEN, CDR2 SYDVKM. The CDR3 sequence: CASSLSGSPGPGDTQYF. The CDR3 DNA reads as TGTGCCAGCAGTTTATCCGGGAGCCCCGGGCCTGGAGATACGCAGTATTTT.

The genes are TRBV2 and TRBJ1-1; weak D call: TRBD1 (5 bases). This CDR3 has 16 amino acids. Germline lookup yields CDR1 SNHLY and CDR2 FYNNEI. The V end was cut by 3 bases, the J end by 5 bases, with 19 bases between. The CDR3, as DNA: TGTGCCAGCAGTGACGGCTGGGGACGGAAGAGAACTGAAGCTTTCTTT. This translates into CASSDGWGRKRTEAFF.

This clonotype was seen many times. The gene calls are TRBV20-1 and TRBJ2-3, with D hard to call. V shed 4 bases and J shed 2 bases, with 7 bases lying between them. Germline V gene lookup returns CDR1 DFQATT and CDR2 SNEGSKA (reference sequence). The CDR3 covers 12 residues. CDR3 DNA: TGCAGTGCTATCATCAACACAGATACGCAGTATTTT. It encodes CSAIINTDTQYF.

This clonotype was detected only a few times. A read error may be the cause here, since a much bigger clone is one base away. This chain links TRBV28 with TRBJ2-7, with D uncertain. CDR3 length: 11 amino acids. Germline V CDR1 and CDR2: MDHEN, SYDVKM. CDR3 sequence reads: CASRIAYEQCF. Written as DNA, the CDR3 is TGTGCCAGCAGAATAGCCTACGAGCAGTGCTTC.